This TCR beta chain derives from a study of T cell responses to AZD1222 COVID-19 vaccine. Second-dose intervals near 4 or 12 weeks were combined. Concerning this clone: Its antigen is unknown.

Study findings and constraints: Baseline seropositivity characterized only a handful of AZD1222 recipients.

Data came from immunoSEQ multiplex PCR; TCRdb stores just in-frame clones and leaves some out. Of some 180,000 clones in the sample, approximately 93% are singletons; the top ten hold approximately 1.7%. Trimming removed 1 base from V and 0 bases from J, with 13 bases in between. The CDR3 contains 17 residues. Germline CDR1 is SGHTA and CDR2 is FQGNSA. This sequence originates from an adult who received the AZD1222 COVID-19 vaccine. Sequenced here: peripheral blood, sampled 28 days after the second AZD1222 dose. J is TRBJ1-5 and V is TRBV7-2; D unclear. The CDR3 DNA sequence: TGTGCCAGCAGCTTAGAAGGAACAGCGTATAGCAATCAGCCCCAGCATTTT. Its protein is CASSLEGTAYSNQPQHF.